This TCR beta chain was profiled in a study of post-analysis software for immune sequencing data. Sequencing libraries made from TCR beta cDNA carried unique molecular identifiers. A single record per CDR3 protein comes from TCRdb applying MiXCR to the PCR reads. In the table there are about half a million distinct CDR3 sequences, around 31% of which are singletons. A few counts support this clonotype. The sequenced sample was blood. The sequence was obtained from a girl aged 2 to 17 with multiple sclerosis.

The CDR3 loop is CASSFGAPGHQPQHF. The CDR3, as DNA: TGTGCCAGCAGTTTTGGGGCCCCGGGCCATCAGCCCCAGCATTTT. V is TRBV12-3 or TRBV12-4 and J is TRBJ1-5; TRBD1 might be the D (5 bases). Trimming took 3 bases from V and 5 from J, leaving 14 bases between them. This CDR3 spans 15 amino acids.